This TCR beta chain was captured by sequencing in a study of regulatory T cells in long-lasting Graves disease. Whole-study context: Persistent cases were those of Graves' disease that involved over 5 years of antithyroid drugs with positive TSH receptor antibodies.

As concerns this clonotype: What it recognizes is unknown.

Time point indicated: persistent/refractory GD, antithyroid drugs over 5 years with positive TRAb. RNA extracted from PBMCs served as the sequencing template. Study conclusions and caveats: Patients whose Graves' disease persisted exhibited lower TCR diversity than those newly diagnosed.

With iRepertoire HTBI primers and Arm-PCR of CDR3 regions, TCR beta libraries were built. Via MiXCR, TCRdb re-called the multiplex PCR reads, giving one row per CDR3 protein. The data contain fewer than 400,000 distinct CDR3 sequences, about 18% of them seen just once; the ten biggest clones take up 29%. This clonotype originated in a female donor with Graves disease. Specimen: peripheral blood mononuclear cells (PBMCs), collected when the disease was refractory, from a patient treated with antithyroid drugs.

The CDR3 region is CSASTGTVNQPQHF. The DNA for the CDR3 is TGCAGTGCTAGCACCGGGACAGTCAATCAGCCCCAGCATTTT. The rearrangement joins TRBV20-1 to TRBJ1-5, with TRBD1 identical over 7 bases. The CDR3 has 14 residues. CDR1 is DFQATT and CDR2 is SNEGSKA in the germline V gene (reference sequence). The ends lost 3 bases at V and 3 bases at J; junction bases unmatched: 5.